This T cell receptor (beta chain) was found in a study of Ad26.COV2.S vaccination and SARS-CoV-2 variants. The CDR3 length is 16 residues. Germline CDR1 SGHDT, CDR2 YYEEEE. Trimming left V 3 bases short and J 2 bases short, with 18 bases between. The protocol was immunoSEQ multiplex PCR, while the TCRdb copy is restricted to in-frame clones and leaves out a portion. The data hold around 370,000 clones, with just over 90% observed a single time. This clone occurred once. This receptor was taken from a human donor who had recovered from COVID-19. The chain has TRBV5-6 and TRBJ2-7, with D possibly matching TRBD2 (7 bases). This sample comprised peripheral blood, obtained after recovery from COVID-19. CDR3: CASSSLGGGATYEQYF. The CDR3 nucleotides are TGTGCCAGCAGCTCCCTAGGAGGGGGGGCCACCTACGAGCAGTACTTC.